The rows below give T cell receptor beta chains drawn from one sample of a study of control samples from healthy donors and cancer patients. Using immunoSEQ multiplex PCR, the repertoire was profiled, and TCRdb retains in-frame clones only, with some absent. The sample carries about 69,000 clones, about nine tenths recorded once. The sample taken for sequencing was PBMCs. The receptors stem from a man in his sixties with colorectal cancer. CDR3s include the opening cysteine and the closing phenylalanine or tryptophan. D genes are given only for firm matches. Clone size is stated in some rows and not others, as once, few, many or a class when expanded.

V gene: TRBV4-3; clone size: .; CDR3 length: 16; D gene: .; J gene: TRBJ1-2; CDR3 protein: CASSQESQGPLYGYTF; CDR3 DNA: TGCGCCAGCAGCCAAGAATCTCAAGGTCCCCTCTATGGCTACACCTTC
V gene: TRBV27; clone size: .; CDR3 length: 13; D gene: .; J gene: TRBJ1-5; CDR3 protein: CASSPQGNQPQHF; CDR3 DNA: TGTGCCAGCAGTCCCCAGGGAAATCAGCCCCAGCATTTT
V gene: TRBV10-2; clone size: .; CDR3 length: 12; D gene: .; J gene: TRBJ2-2; CDR3 protein: CASSEQGGELFF; CDR3 DNA: TGCGCCAGCAGTGAGCAGGGAGGGGAGCTGTTTTTT
V gene: TRBV15; clone size: .; CDR3 length: 12; D gene: .; J gene: TRBJ2-7; CDR3 protein: CAKIYGTYEQYF; CDR3 DNA: TGTGCCAAGATCTACGGTACCTACGAGCAGTACTTC
V gene: TRBV7-2; clone size: .; CDR3 length: 14; D gene: .; J gene: TRBJ1-1; CDR3 protein: CASSLAGFSTEAFF; CDR3 DNA: TGTGCCAGCAGCTTAGCAGGTTTCAGCACTGAAGCTTTCTTT
V gene: TRBV5-1; clone size: .; CDR3 length: 16; D gene: TRBD1; J gene: TRBJ2-7; CDR3 protein: CASSLSSGTASYEQYF; CDR3 DNA: TGCGCCAGCAGCTTGAGTTCCGGGACAGCCTCCTACGAGCAGTACTTC
V gene: TRBV28; clone size: once; CDR3 length: 15; D gene: .; J gene: TRBJ1-5; CDR3 protein: CASTRIRAANQPQHF; CDR3 DNA: TGTGCCAGCACACGCATTAGGGCGGCCAATCAGCCCCAGCATTTT
V gene: TRBV27; clone size: .; CDR3 length: 14; D gene: TRBD1; J gene: TRBJ1-5; CDR3 protein: CASSPYRGNQPQHF; CDR3 DNA: TGTGCCAGCAGTCCTTACAGGGGAAATCAGCCCCAGCATTTT
V gene: TRBV9; clone size: .; CDR3 length: 14; D gene: TRBD2; J gene: TRBJ2-2; CDR3 protein: CASSVGTTTGELFF; CDR3 DNA: TGTGCCAGCAGCGTCGGGACTACCACCGGGGAGCTGTTTTTT
V gene: TRBV5-5; clone size: .; CDR3 length: 14; D gene: TRBD1; J gene: TRBJ1-4; CDR3 protein: CASSGTGGREKLFF; CDR3 DNA: TGTGCCAGCAGCGGGACAGGGGGCCGAGAAAAACTGTTTTTT
V gene: TRBV4-1; clone size: .; CDR3 length: 15; D gene: TRBD1; J gene: TRBJ2-5; CDR3 protein: CASSPTRTGDAAQYF; CDR3 DNA: TGCGCCAGCAGCCCAACCCGGACAGGGGATGCAGCCCAGTACTTC
V gene: TRBV6-5; clone size: .; CDR3 length: 15; D gene: .; J gene: TRBJ2-7; CDR3 protein: CASTRGARKPYEQYF; CDR3 DNA: TGTGCCAGCACCCGCGGGGCCCGGAAACCCTACGAGCAGTACTTC
V gene: TRBV7-9; clone size: .; CDR3 length: 16; D gene: TRBD1; J gene: TRBJ2-3; CDR3 protein: CASSLTTGGITDTQYF; CDR3 DNA: TGTGCCAGCAGCCTGACGACAGGGGGCATCACAGATACGCAGTATTTT
V gene: TRBV6-6; clone size: .; CDR3 length: 15; D gene: .; J gene: TRBJ2-7; CDR3 protein: CASSYATGISYEQYF; CDR3 DNA: TGTGCCAGCAGTTACGCCACAGGGATCTCCTACGAGCAGTACTTC
V gene: TRBV6-5; clone size: .; CDR3 length: 14; D gene: TRBD1; J gene: TRBJ1-1; CDR3 protein: CASIRTGGVAEAFF; CDR3 DNA: TGTGCCAGCATCAGGACAGGGGGTGTGGCTGAAGCTTTCTTT
V gene: TRBV28; clone size: .; CDR3 length: 18; D gene: TRBD1; J gene: TRBJ2-2; CDR3 protein: CASSDPGGGTGYTGELFF; CDR3 DNA: TGTGCCAGCAGCGACCCCGGTGGCGGGACAGGGTACACCGGGGAGCTGTTTTTT
V gene: TRBV27; clone size: .; CDR3 length: 15; D gene: .; J gene: TRBJ2-1; CDR3 protein: CASSPHELRLGEQFF; CDR3 DNA: TGTGCCAGCAGTCCCCATGAGCTGAGACTCGGTGAGCAGTTCTTC
V gene: TRBV5-1; clone size: .; CDR3 length: 14; D gene: .; J gene: TRBJ2-3; CDR3 protein: CASSLVAAQDTQYF; CDR3 DNA: TGCGCCAGCAGCTTGGTGGCAGCCCAAGATACGCAGTATTTT
V gene: TRBV7-9; clone size: .; CDR3 length: 15; D gene: .; J gene: TRBJ1-2; CDR3 protein: CASSDPGQGNYGYTF; CDR3 DNA: TGTGCCAGCAGCGATCCGGGGCAGGGGAACTATGGCTACACCTTC
V gene: TRBV27; clone size: .; CDR3 length: 16; D gene: TRBD1; J gene: TRBJ1-5; CDR3 protein: CASRGGGGYSNQPQHF; CDR3 DNA: TGTGCCAGCAGGGGAGGGGGCGGGTATAGCAATCAGCCCCAGCATTTT
V gene: TRBV7-9; clone size: .; CDR3 length: 14; D gene: TRBD1; J gene: TRBJ1-2; CDR3 protein: CASSKTGANYGYTF; CDR3 DNA: TGTGCCAGCAGCAAAACAGGGGCTAACTATGGCTACACCTTC
V gene: TRBV7-8; clone size: .; CDR3 length: 13; D gene: .; J gene: TRBJ1-1; CDR3 protein: CASSLDSGSVAFF; CDR3 DNA: TGTGCCAGCAGCTTAGACTCCGGTAGCGTAGCTTTCTTT
V gene: TRBV7-9; clone size: .; CDR3 length: 16; D gene: TRBD1; J gene: TRBJ1-4; CDR3 protein: CASSLRQGAVNEKLFF; CDR3 DNA: TGTGCCAGCAGCTTACGACAGGGGGCAGTTAATGAAAAACTGTTTTTT
V gene: TRBV11-2; clone size: .; CDR3 length: 15; D gene: .; J gene: TRBJ1-1; CDR3 protein: CASSLGVGRTPEAFF; CDR3 DNA: TGTGCCAGCAGCTTAGGGGTTGGGAGGACTCCCGAAGCTTTCTTT